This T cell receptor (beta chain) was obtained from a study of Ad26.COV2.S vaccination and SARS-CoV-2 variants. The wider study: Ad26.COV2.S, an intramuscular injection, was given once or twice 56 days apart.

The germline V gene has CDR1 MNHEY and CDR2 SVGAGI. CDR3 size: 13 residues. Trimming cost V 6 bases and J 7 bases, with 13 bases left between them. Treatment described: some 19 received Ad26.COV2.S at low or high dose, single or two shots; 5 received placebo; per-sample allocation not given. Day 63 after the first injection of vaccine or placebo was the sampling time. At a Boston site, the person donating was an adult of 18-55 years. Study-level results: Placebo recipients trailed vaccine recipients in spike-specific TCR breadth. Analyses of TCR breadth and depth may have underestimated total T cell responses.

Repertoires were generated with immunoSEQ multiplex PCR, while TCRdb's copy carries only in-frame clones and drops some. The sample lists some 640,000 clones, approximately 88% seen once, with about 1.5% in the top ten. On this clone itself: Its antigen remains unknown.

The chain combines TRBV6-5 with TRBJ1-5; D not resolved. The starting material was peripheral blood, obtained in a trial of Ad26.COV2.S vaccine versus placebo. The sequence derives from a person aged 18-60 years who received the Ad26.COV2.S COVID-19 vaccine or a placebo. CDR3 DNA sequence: TGTGCCAGCAGCCGGAACCAACTACAGCCCCAGCATTTT. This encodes CASSRNQLQPQHF.